This T cell receptor beta chain was captured in a study of blood T cell repertoires in COVID-19. For the study at large: COVID-19 samples from acute and convalescent phases originated in the United States, Italy and Spain. T cells, B-cell-depleted T cells, or PBMCs provided the cDNA or gDNA that served as material.

The CDR3 loop spans 15 amino acids. Germline V lookup: CDR1 KGHSH, CDR2 LQKENI. V gave up 3 bases and J gave up 2 bases, with 8 bases separating them. Here immunoSEQ multiplex PCR was the method, and the copy in TCRdb shows in-frame clones only, minus some. The table includes around 250,000 clones, 70% to 90% detected once. The clonotype comes from a woman aged 30 to 39 with active or convalescent COVID-19. The V call is TRBV18, the J call TRBJ2-6; D unclear. The sample taken for sequencing was peripheral blood. This CDR3 reads CASSPKSAGANVLTF. CDR3 nucleotide sequence: TGTGCCAGCTCACCGAAAAGCGCTGGGGCCAACGTCCTGACTTTC.